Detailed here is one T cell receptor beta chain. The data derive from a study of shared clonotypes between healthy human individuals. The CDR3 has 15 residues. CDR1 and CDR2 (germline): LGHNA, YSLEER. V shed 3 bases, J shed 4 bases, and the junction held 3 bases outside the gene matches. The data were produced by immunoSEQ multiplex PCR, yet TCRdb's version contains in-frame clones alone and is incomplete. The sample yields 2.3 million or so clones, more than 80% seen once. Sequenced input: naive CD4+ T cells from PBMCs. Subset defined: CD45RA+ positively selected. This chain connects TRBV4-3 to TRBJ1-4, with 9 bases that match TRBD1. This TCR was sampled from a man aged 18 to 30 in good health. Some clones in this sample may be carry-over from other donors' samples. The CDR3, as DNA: TGCGCCAGCAGCCAGGCGGGACAGGGTAATGAAAAACTGTTTTTT. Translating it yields CASSQAGQGNEKLFF.